This record looks at one TCR beta chain sequence and its context. In the original analysis: It was from reference gene primer amplification that nucleated cell counts were estimated. Assay: immunoSEQ multiplex PCR; the TCRdb copy retains only in-frame clones and omits some. The D gene and trimming were derived from the DNA, and the V and J assignments and clone size from that table. This table has 100,000 to 150,000 clones, approximately 84% appearing once. These data come from a study of blood T cell repertoires in COVID-19. Study summary: COVID-19 samples from acute and convalescent phases originated in the United States, Italy and Spain. The cDNA or gDNA used as material had been derived from T cells, B-cell-depleted T cells, or PBMCs.

The source material was peripheral blood. The sequence was collected from a woman in her twenties or thirties who had recovered from COVID-19.

CDR3 DNA sequence: TGTGCCTGGAGGGGGGGGAAAGAGACCCAGTACTTC. Encoded protein: CAWRGGKETQYF. The chain recombines TRBV30 with TRBJ2-5; 7 nucleotides match TRBD2. V lost 3 bases to trimming and J lost 3 bases; unmatched junction nucleotides: 1. Germline CDR1 reads GTSNPN; CDR2 reads SVGIG (reference sequence). This CDR3 is built from 12 residues.